This T cell receptor (beta chain) is from a study of CD8+ T cells in alopecia areata. In the study overall: Patients in the treated group were given tofacitinib by mouth, 5 to 10 mg twice a day. Patients took tofacitinib for 6 to 18 months, followed by 6 drug-free months.

V lost 1 base and J lost 8, with 17 bases in between. The CDR3 runs to 15 residues. Germline V gene data show CDR1 as MGHRA and CDR2 as YSYEKL. In the case of this clone: Its antigen is currently unknown.

RNA, once extracted, was reverse transcribed into cDNA for use as the sequencing template. The repertoire was sequenced with immunoSEQ multiplex PCR; TCRdb's copy has only in-frame clones and lacks some. The table includes approximately 54,000 clones, 96% detected once. Overall study findings and caveats: Mice showed clearer TCR sharing than patients did, a gap that was possibly HLA-related. Normal scalp had lower clonality than lesional scalp, with alopecia totalis/universalis lesions showing this most strongly.

This specimen consisted of CD8+ T cells sorted from blood, obtained at week 0. V and J are TRBV4-1 and TRBJ1-1; D remains unclear. This TCR derives from a human donor with alopecia areata. CDR3 protein: CASSQGAWRPGEAFF. The CDR3 coding sequence is TGCGCCAGCAGCCAAGGGGCCTGGCGCCCCGGCGAAGCTTTCTTT.